What follows is one T cell receptor beta chain and its context. TCRdb's table, derived via immunoSEQ multiplex PCR, lists solely in-frame clones and lacks some. This table holds tens of thousands of clones, 80% to 90% found once. The J segment lost 5 bases and the V segment lost 6 bases, leaving 8 bases of the junction unmatched. Per the germline V gene, CDR1 is KGHSH and CDR2 is LQKENI. This CDR3 is 14 amino acids long. This sample was included in a study of blood T cell repertoires in COVID-19. Source material: peripheral blood. The chain uses TRBV18 and TRBJ2-3; 7 bases line up with TRBD1. This TCR derives from a man in his forties with acute or convalescent COVID-19. The CDR3 sequence: CASSQQGLGDTQYF. CDR3 nucleotide sequence: TGTGCCAGCTCCCAACAGGGGTTGGGAGATACGCAGTATTTT. Looking up the rest from reference TRBV18 and TRBJ2-3 gives the full variable domain: NAGVMQNPRHLVRRRGQEARLRCSPMKGHSHVYWYRQLPEEGLKFMVYLQKENIIDESGMPKERFSAEFPKEGPSILRIQQVVRGDSAAYFCASSQQGLGDTQYFGPGTRLTVL.